These 12 T cell receptor beta chains were sequenced from one sample in a study of T cell clonality in common variable immunodeficiency (dated by TCRdb to the mid-2010s). Beyond this particular receptor, the publication reports: CVID TCRbeta sequences were reported to have fewer deletions and N-nucleotide insertions and to lack highly modified clones with 13 or more V deletions.

Their antigen targets remain unknown. Libraries were built with the immunoSEQ multiplex PCR assay. Entries here come from immuneACCESS through TCRdb and include only in-frame sequences with V and J called. Some clones fail to appear in such tables; in the studies checked, an unresolved V gene covers under half of the shortfall, and the cause of the remainder is unknown. The sample counts 20,000 to 30,000 clones, each observed more than once. The ten top clones hold approximately 24% of the sample. The sequenced sample consisted of peripheral blood mononuclear cells. The receptors derive from a human donor with common variable immunodeficiency.

This clone was observed a few times. The CDR3 is cut off 3 residues early in the read; its end comes from the germline J gene. In the same sample, other DNA sequences code for this CDR3. V usage is TRBV6-2 or TRBV6-3 and J usage is TRBJ2-7; TRBD2 agrees at 11 bases. Losses at the gene ends were 4 bases for V and 5 bases for J; bases not matched to a gene: 10. Germline values: CDR1 MNHEY, CDR2 SVGEGT. CDR3 size: 16 residues. The CDR3 reads CASSSDSGRARHEQYF. CDR3 bases read: TGTGCCAGCAGTTCCGATAGCGGGAGGGCCCGGCACGAG.

This clone was seen ten or more times. The read terminates 3 residues ahead of where the CDR3 ends, so the germline J gene completes it. V is TRBV5-4 and J is TRBJ2-7; TRBD1 might be the D (6 bases). The V and J ends lost 3 bases and 4 bases respectively, with 20 bases between them. The CDR3 covers 16 residues. Germline V CDR1 and CDR2: SGHNT, YYREEE (reference sequence). The CDR3 bases that were read are TGTGCCAGCAGCTCCCCTGCCCCAGGGGACGGGTACGAG. Its protein is CASSSPAPGDGYE. The entire CDR3 sequence reads CASSSPAPGDGYEQYF.

This clone was detected ten times or more. The read finishes 3 residues shy of the CDR3 end, and the germline J gene is used to complete it. The rearrangement links TRBV5-1 to TRBJ2-1; 7 nucleotides agree with TRBD1. The CDR3 covers 15 residues. Germline-derived CDR1 and CDR2 are SGHRS and YFSETQ. The junction had 5 bases not matched to a gene; V was cut back by 2 bases and J by 3 bases. The CDR3 sequence is CASSFDRDLYNEQFF. Incomplete CDR3 DNA: TGCGCCAGCAGCTTCGACAGGGACCTCTACAATGAG.

This clone was picked up a small number of times. The DNA ends 3 residues before the CDR3 does, and the rest of the CDR3 is filled in from the germline J gene. The sample contains more than one DNA sequence encoding this CDR3. This chain connects TRBV5-4 to TRBJ2-7; 7 bases agree with TRBD2. CDR1 is SGHNT, CDR2 YYREEE, per germline (reference sequence). This CDR3 has 15 residues. Unmatched junction bases numbered 10, after V lost 5 bases and J lost 2 bases. This CDR3 reads CASRDDSGTPYEQYF. Incomplete CDR3 DNA: TGTGCCAGCAGGGACGACAGCGGGACGCCCTACGAG.

There are many counts of this clone. The CDR3 goes on 3 residues after the read ends, and that part is filled in from the germline J gene. The chain employs TRBV18 and TRBJ2-3, with D maybe TRBD2 (5 bases). The V gene lost 3 bases and the J gene lost 5 bases, with 9 bases spanning the gap. The length of the CDR3 is 13 residues. Germline V gene sequence: CDR1 KGHSH, CDR2 LQKENI. The CDR3 spells CASSPSSGDTQYF. CDR3 DNA (partial): TGTGCCAGCTCACCGTCGAGCGGAGATACG.

This clone was found many times. The read gets to within 3 residues of the CDR3 end, and the germline J gene fills in the rest. This chain links TRBV5-6 with TRBJ2-7, with 13 positions matching TRBD2. The germline CDR1 and CDR2 sequences are SGHDT and YYEEEE. CDR3 length equals 15 residues. V was pared by 3 bases and J by 6 bases, with 6 bases of the junction left unmatched. The DNA read from the CDR3 is TGTGCCAGCAGCTCGGGACTAGCGGGACTATTCGAG. Encoded protein: CASSSGLAGLFE. The complete CDR3 reads CASSSGLAGLFEQYF.

The sample holds a few counts of this clone. The read comes to an end 3 residues before the CDR3 does, leaving the germline J gene to fill in the end. V is TRBV6-2 or TRBV6-3 and J is TRBJ2-3; 11 nucleotides align to TRBD2. Germline loops: CDR1 MNHEY, CDR2 SVGEGT. The V gene end was trimmed by 8 bases and the J gene end by 7 bases; junction bases not matched to a gene: 14. The CDR3 is 16 residues long. The DNA read from the CDR3 is TGTGCCAGCGCCGGACTAGCGGGTAACCTGGGGTATACG. Amino acid sequence: CASAGLAGNLGYT. The full CDR3 protein is CASAGLAGNLGYTQYF.

This clone has ten or more counts. Read sequence stops 3 residues before the CDR3 end, and the germline J gene provides the missing end. This chain uses TRBV7-2 with TRBJ2-1; 14 bases fit TRBD2. The CDR3 is 17 amino acids. Germline values: CDR1 SGHTA, CDR2 FQGNSA. The trim removed 0 bases at V and 4 bases at J, leaving 2 bases unmatched. The DNA read from the CDR3 is TGTGCCAGCAGCTTAGCTGGGACTAGCGGGGGATACAATGAG. Amino acid sequence: CASSLAGTSGGYNE. The complete CDR3 protein is CASSLAGTSGGYNEQFF.

Points on this clone: The read ends 3 residues early relative to the CDR3; the germline J gene fills the gap. This rearrangement joins TRBV2 to TRBJ1-6, with TRBD1 as a possible D gene (5 bases). Germline V gives CDR1 SNHLY, CDR2 FYNNEI. V was cut by 0 bases and J by 10 bases, with 13 bases left in between. This CDR3 is built from 15 residues. The covered CDR3 bases are TGTGCCAGCAGTGAAGCGCGGGGCTGGGAGTCACCC. Protein product: CASSEARGWESP. The whole CDR3 protein is CASSEARGWESPLHF.

This clone turned up a few times. Coverage ceases 3 residues before the CDR3 finishes, and the germline J gene fills in the end. The rearrangement uses TRBV18 and TRBJ2-1, with TRBD1 matching 9 bases. Germline CDR1 is KGHSH and CDR2 is LQKENI. The junction had 9 bases not matched to a gene; V was cut back by 3 bases and J by 6 bases. This CDR3 contains 16 residues. CDR3 sequence: CASSPMGQGLGNEQFF. The CDR3 bases that were read are TGTGCCAGCTCACCCATGGGACAGGGTCTCGGCAATGAG. The variable domain in full, with the rest retrieved from reference TRBV18 and TRBJ2-1, is NAGVMQNPRHLVRRRGQEARLRCSPMKGHSHVYWYRQLPEEGLKFMVYLQKENIIDESGMPKERFSAEFPKEGPSILRIQQVVRGDSAAYFCASSPMGQGLGNEQFFGPGTRLTVL.

This clone was observed many times. The sequenced fragment ends 3 residues before the CDR3 boundary, so the rest is inferred from the germline J gene. The chain has TRBV19 and TRBJ2-3; the D gene is possibly TRBD1 (6 bases). Trimming cost V 5 bases and J 0 bases, with 18 bases left between them. The CDR3 totals 17 residues. Germline CDR1 and CDR2: LNHDA and SQIVND (reference sequence). The part of the CDR3 DNA that was read is TGTGCCAGTAGTGCACTGGACAGTCCACCTAGCACAGATACG. Protein product: CASSALDSPPSTDT. The entire CDR3 protein reads CASSALDSPPSTDTQYF.

At least ten counts were recorded for this clone. The CDR3 extends 3 residues past the end of the read, so its final part is completed from the germline J gene. The chain couples TRBV7-8 to TRBJ2-3; D may be TRBD1 (6 bases). Germline CDR1 and CDR2: SGHVS and FQNEAQ. V was cut by 1 base and J by 3 bases, with 14 bases left in between. This CDR3 contains 16 residues. The CDR3 spells CASSLVVRGSTDTQYF. The CDR3 bases that were read are TGTGCCAGCAGCTTAGTAGTCAGGGGTTCGACAGATACG.